This entry lists 24 T cell receptor beta chains sequenced from one sample in a study of blood T cell repertoires in COVID-19. Sequenced by immunoSEQ multiplex PCR; TCRdb stores in-frame clones only, minus some. The sample contains some 400,000 clones, over 75% of which appear only once. The sequenced sample consisted of peripheral blood. The origin of the receptors is a woman younger than 45 with COVID-19, enrolled during active disease.

The chain uses TRBV4-3 and TRBJ2-3; D may be TRBD2 (7 bases). The CDR3 runs 15 residues. Germline CDR1 and CDR2: LGHNA and YSLEER. V was trimmed by 3 bases and J by 2 bases, leaving 12 bases between them. The CDR3 nucleotides read TGCGCCAGCAGCCAGGGAGGGGGGGCCACAGATACGCAGTATTTT. Its protein is CASSQGGGATDTQYF.

The rearrangement uses TRBV6-5 and TRBJ2-7; 7 nucleotides match TRBD1. This CDR3 has 15 amino acids. Germline values: CDR1 MNHEY, CDR2 SVGAGI. Trimming at V came to 2 bases and at J to 7 bases, leaving 11 bases not matched to a gene. DNA of the CDR3: TGTGCCAGCAGTTACGTCCCGACAGGGACGAGGGAGCAGTACTTC. Residues: CASSYVPTGTREQYF.

This sequence joins TRBV7-2 and TRBJ2-2; maybe TRBD1 (5 bases). This CDR3 spans 13 amino acids. V lost 5 bases to trimming and J lost 6 bases, with 10 bases between them. In germline, CDR1 is SGHTA, CDR2 FQGNSA. For the CDR3, the DNA is TGTGCCAGCAGCCCGACAGCCCCCGGGGAGCTGTTTTTT. This gives the protein CASSPTAPGELFF.

The chain combines TRBV30 with TRBJ2-7, with TRBD2 identical over 7 bases. V trimming: 3 bases; J trimming: 3 bases; junction bases outside the gene matches: 5. CDR1 GTSNPN and CDR2 SVGIG come from the germline V gene (reference sequence). The CDR3 length is 13 residues. CDR3 nucleotide sequence: TGTGCCTGGAGAGGCCCGGGGGGCTACGAGCAGTACTTC. This gives the protein CAWRGPGGYEQYF.

This chain uses TRBV6-5 with TRBJ1-4, with a possible D match to TRBD1 (5 bases). The germline CDR1 and CDR2 sequences are MNHEY and SVGAGI. Trimming removed 0 bases at V and 8 bases at J, with 16 bases between. The CDR3 contains 16 residues. CDR3: CASSYSTDGWIEKLFF. Here the CDR3 DNA reads TGTGCCAGCAGTTACTCGACAGACGGTTGGATCGAAAAACTGTTTTTT.

The chain links TRBV10-1 to TRBJ2-5; possibly TRBD1 for D (6 bases). V lost 0 bases and J 5 bases, leaving 16 bases between the germline ends. The CDR3 covers 16 residues. Germline V lookup: CDR1 WNHNN, CDR2 SYGVQD (reference sequence). CDR3 sequence reads: CASSESGAGLWETQYF. In nucleotides, the CDR3 is TGCGCCAGCAGTGAGTCGGGGGCAGGGTTATGGGAGACCCAGTACTTC.

The gene calls are TRBV4-1 and TRBJ2-7; 7 bases map to TRBD1. The trim removed 4 bases at V and 5 bases at J, leaving 14 bases unmatched. The V gene's germline CDR1 is MGHRA and CDR2 YSYEKL. The CDR3 contains 16 residues. Written as DNA, the CDR3 is TGCGCCAGCAGCCTGCGGCAGGGGGTAGTTAACCACGAGCAGTACTTC. Translated: CASSLRQGVVNHEQYF.

The rearrangement joins TRBV19 to TRBJ2-7; tentatively, D is TRBD2 (6 bases). V dropped 7 bases and J dropped 2 bases, with 12 bases sitting between them. The CDR3 is 13 amino acids. Germline-derived CDR1 and CDR2 are LNHDA and SQIVND (reference sequence). CDR3 DNA sequence: TGTGCCAGTACTCAGCGGGTTACCTACGAGCAGTACTTC. Translating it yields CASTQRVTYEQYF.

The rearrangement uses TRBV7-2 and TRBJ2-3, with TRBD1 identical over 9 bases. With V trimmed by 5 bases and J by 6 bases, 6 bases remained unmatched. CDR3 size: 14 residues. Germline V gene sequence: CDR1 SGHTA, CDR2 FQGNSA. CDR3 loop: CASSGTGTGDTQYF. The CDR3 nucleotides read TGTGCCAGCAGCGGGACAGGGACTGGGGATACGCAGTATTTT.

This chain joins TRBV21-1 and TRBJ1-1. TRBV21-1 is termed a pseudogene. CDR3 length equals 16 residues. The CDR3 reads CASSKGGGAMNTEAFF. CDR3 in DNA: TGTGCCAGCAGCAAAGGCGGGGGGGCAATGAACACTGAAGCTTTCTTT.

This chain links TRBV5-1 with TRBJ2-7, with TRBD1 identical over 9 bases. Germline trimming cut 0 bases from V and 9 bases from J; bases unmatched to any gene: 10. Germline CDR1 reads SGHRS; CDR2 reads YFSETQ. The CDR3 contains 15 residues. CDR3 region: CASSLGPGQGKMQYF. As DNA, the CDR3 is TGCGCCAGCAGCTTGGGACCGGGACAGGGTAAAATGCAGTACTTC.

V and J are TRBV2 and TRBJ2-5; D is possibly TRBD2 (7 bases). Trimming shortened V by 2 bases and J by 3 bases, and 22 bases separated the two germline ends. The CDR3 spans 18 residues. The germline V gene has CDR1 SNHLY and CDR2 FYNNEI. The CDR3 coding sequence is TGTGCCAGCAGTGAAATTGGATTTGCCGGGGGGCGGAAAGAGACCCAGTACTTC. Encoded protein: CASSEIGFAGGRKETQYF.

CDR3 protein: CASSETGNQPQHF. CDR3 nucleotide sequence: TGTGCCAGCAGTGAGACAGGGAATCAGCCCCAGCATTTT. V usage is TRBV2 and J usage is TRBJ1-5; 7 nucleotides agree with TRBD1. The CDR3 length is 13 residues. Unmatched junction bases numbered 0, after V lost 3 bases and J lost 4 bases. CDR1 and CDR2 (germline): SNHLY, FYNNEI.

The chain has TRBV3-1 (or the pseudogene TRBV3-2) and TRBJ2-1; D call uncertain. The germline V gene encodes CDR1 LGHDT and CDR2 YNNKEL (reference sequence). The CDR3 runs to 13 residues. The germline V and J ends were trimmed by 4 bases and 8 bases, with 12 bases remaining between them. This chain's CDR3 is CASSLTRGDEQFF. Written as DNA, the CDR3 is TGTGCCAGCAGCCTTACCCGAGGCGATGAGCAGTTCTTC.

The rearrangement joins TRBV6-1 to TRBJ2-3, with D hard to call. CDR3 length equals 12 residues. Trimming shortened V by 2 bases and J by 5 bases, and 5 bases separated the two germline ends. Germline-derived CDR1 and CDR2 are MNHNS and SASEGT. CDR3 amino acids: CASSERVDTQYF. The CDR3 DNA sequence: TGTGCCAGCAGTGAACGAGTAGATACGCAGTATTTT.

The rearrangement uses TRBV11-2 and TRBJ2-1; maybe TRBD1 (5 bases). The germline gives CDR1 SGHAT, CDR2 FQNNGV. This CDR3 is 13 amino acids long. Trimming cost V 6 bases and J 4 bases, with 10 bases left between them. The CDR3 region has the DNA TGTGCCAGCAGGGCAGGGAATTACAATGAGCAGTTCTTC. Residues: CASRAGNYNEQFF.

The genes are TRBV6-2 or TRBV6-3 and TRBJ2-7; no firm D call. The CDR3 is 13 residues long. The V gene lost 2 bases and the J gene lost 0 bases, with 5 bases spanning the gap. Germline V lookup: CDR1 MNHEY, CDR2 SVGEGT. The CDR3 reads CASSYTVSYEQYF. CDR3 DNA sequence: TGTGCCAGCAGTTACACGGTCTCCTACGAGCAGTACTTC.

The gene calls are TRBV25-1 and TRBJ2-5; D not certain. The CDR3 has 13 amino acids. With 4 bases removed from V and 1 base from J, the gap between germline ends came to 7 bases. CDR1 is MGHDK and CDR2 is SYGVNS in the germline V gene. The CDR3 bases are TGTGCCAGCAGTGTCCCCGGCCAAGAGACCCAGTACTTC. The encoded protein is CASSVPGQETQYF. Full variable domain (outside the CDR3, taken from reference TRBV25-1 and TRBJ2-5): EADIYQTPRYLVIGTGKKITLECSQTMGHDKMYWYQQDPGMELHLIHYSYGVNSTEKGDLSSESTVSRIRTEHFPLTLESARPSHTSQYLCASSVPGQETQYFGPGTRLLVL.

There are many counts of this clone. The J gene is TRBJ2-1, the V gene TRBV6-4; D gene uncertain. The CDR3 contains 13 residues. V was shortened by 4 bases and J by 9 bases, with 13 bases between the two germline ends. In germline, CDR1 is MRHNA, CDR2 SNTAGT. Here the CDR3 reads CASSGKAEGEQFF. In nucleotides, the CDR3 is TGTGCCAGCAGTGGGAAGGCGGAAGGTGAGCAGTTCTTC.

In its sample, this clone was seen a few times. The chain employs TRBV4-1 and TRBJ2-3; TRBD2 matches 8 bases. The CDR3 loop spans 17 amino acids. Germline CDR1 reads MGHRA; CDR2 reads YSYEKL. V trimming: 1 base; J trimming: 5 bases; junction bases outside the gene matches: 11. CDR3 nucleotide sequence: TGCGCCAGCAGCCAAGTAGCGATTACTAGCGGAAGAGATACGCAGTATTTT. Protein: CASSQVAITSGRDTQYF.

The chain carries TRBV2 and TRBJ2-7, with 8 nucleotides matching TRBD1. CDR3 length: 13 residues. Per the germline V gene, CDR1 is SNHLY and CDR2 is FYNNEI. Trimming at V came to 8 bases and at J to 1 base, leaving 4 bases not matched to a gene. CDR3 residues: CASRRDRSYEQYF. The CDR3 bases are TGTGCCAGCCGTCGGGACAGGTCCTACGAGCAGTACTTC.

The CDR3 DNA is TGTGCCAGCAGCGTAGTGGGAGCGGGAGGGCCCTGGGCCGAGCAGTTCTTC. This codes for CASSVVGAGGPWAEQFF. The chain employs TRBV9 and TRBJ2-1, with 10 positions matching TRBD2. The germline V gene has CDR1 SGDLS and CDR2 YYNGEE. V lost 0 bases, J lost 10 bases, and 13 bases stayed unmatched. The CDR3 totals 17 residues.

This sequence joins TRBV6-1 and TRBJ2-3; possible D gene TRBD1, 6 bases. V was pared by 0 bases and J by 8 bases, with 12 bases between. Germline values: CDR1 MNHNS, CDR2 SASEGT. This CDR3 spans 14 amino acids. CDR3 DNA: TGTGCCAGCAGTGAAGCGGAAGGCAGGGGTACGCAGTATTTT. This sequence encodes CASSEAEGRGTQYF.

This clone was recorded only once. The chain is built from TRBV2 and TRBJ2-2, with unresolved D. CDR1 and CDR2 from the germline V gene are SNHLY and FYNNEI. Trimming shortened V by 4 bases and J by 1 base, and 13 bases separated the two germline ends. This CDR3 has 16 amino acids. Here the CDR3 reads CASSATALGNTGELFF. The DNA for the CDR3 is TGTGCCAGCAGTGCTACAGCCCTGGGGAACACCGGGGAGCTGTTTTTT.